This T cell receptor beta chain comes out of a study of shared clonotypes between healthy human individuals. The V and J ends lost 1 base and 2 bases respectively, with 9 bases between them. CDR1 and CDR2 (germline): SGHAT, FQNNGV. The CDR3 contains 14 residues. Sequenced by immunoSEQ multiplex PCR; TCRdb stores in-frame clones only, minus some. The sample lists roughly 400,000 clones; about 97% were seen once. This receptor was obtained from a man younger than 45 in good health. This chain uses TRBV11-2 with TRBJ2-7; D perhaps matches TRBD1 (6 bases). Sequenced: memory CD8+ T cells sorted from blood. The sample's subset: CD45RO+ cells pooled with CCR7-negative TemRA cells. CDR3 coding DNA: TGTGCCAGCAGCTTAGCAGGGACAACCTACGAGCAGTACTTC. Translating it yields CASSLAGTTYEQYF.